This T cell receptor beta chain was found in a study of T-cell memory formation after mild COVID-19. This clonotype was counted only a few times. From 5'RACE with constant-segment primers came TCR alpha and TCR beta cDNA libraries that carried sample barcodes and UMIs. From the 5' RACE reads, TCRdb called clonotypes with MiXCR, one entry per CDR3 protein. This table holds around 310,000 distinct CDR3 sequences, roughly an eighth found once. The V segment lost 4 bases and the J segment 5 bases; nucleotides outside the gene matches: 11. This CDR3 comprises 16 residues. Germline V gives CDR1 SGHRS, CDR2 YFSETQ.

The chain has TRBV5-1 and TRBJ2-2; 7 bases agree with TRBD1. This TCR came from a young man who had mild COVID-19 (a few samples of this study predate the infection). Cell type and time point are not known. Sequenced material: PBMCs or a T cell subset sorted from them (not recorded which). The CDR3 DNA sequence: TGCGCCAGCAGCGCGACAGGGACCACCCAAACCGGGGAGCTGTTTTTT. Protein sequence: CASSATGTTQTGELFF.